The following is a TCR beta chain sequence with its context. The antigen remains unidentified. V was pared by 1 base and J by 7 bases, with 13 bases between. CDR3 length equals 14 residues. This sample was taken from a study of quantifying T cell responses using KT2 cells. Turning to the study itself: Reverse transcription used primers in the TCR alpha and beta constant regions. Overall study findings and caveats: Very high KT2 spike-in numbers caused saturation in KT2 sequence detection.

The cDNA 3' end received a ligated oligonucleotide with a UMI. First-round PCR used 4 to 5 cycles and beta primers RC1.1 and RC1.2 covering TRBC1 and TRBC2. MiXCR was run by TCRdb on the UMI-ligation and nested PCR reads, yielding one entry per CDR3 protein. The table records more than 55,000 distinct CDR3 sequences, over 9% of them present only once. The receptor was isolated from a human donor. V gene TRBV12-3 or TRBV12-4 combines with J gene TRBJ2-5; D gene unclear. What was sequenced was PBMCs spiked with cells of the T cell clone KT2. The CDR3 bases are TGTGCCAGCAGTTTAGTGGCCGCTCAGAGGACCCAGTACTTC. It is translated as CASSLVAAQRTQYF.